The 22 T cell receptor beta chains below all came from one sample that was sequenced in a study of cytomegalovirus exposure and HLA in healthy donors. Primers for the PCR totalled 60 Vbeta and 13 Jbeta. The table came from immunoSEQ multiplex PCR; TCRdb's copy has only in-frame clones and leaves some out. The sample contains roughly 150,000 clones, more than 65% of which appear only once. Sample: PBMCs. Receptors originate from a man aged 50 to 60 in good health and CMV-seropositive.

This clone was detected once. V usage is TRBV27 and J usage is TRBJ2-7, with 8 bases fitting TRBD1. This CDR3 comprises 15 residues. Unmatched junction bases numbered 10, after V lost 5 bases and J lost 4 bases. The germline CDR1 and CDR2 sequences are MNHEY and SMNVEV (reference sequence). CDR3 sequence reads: CASSRTRGPLYEQYF. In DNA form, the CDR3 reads TGTGCCAGCAGTCGTACCAGGGGGCCCCTTTACGAGCAGTACTTC.

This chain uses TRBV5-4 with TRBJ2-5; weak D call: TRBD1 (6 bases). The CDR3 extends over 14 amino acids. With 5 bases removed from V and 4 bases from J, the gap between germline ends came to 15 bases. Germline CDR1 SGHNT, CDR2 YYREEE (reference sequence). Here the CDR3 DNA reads TGTGCCAGCAGTCGGGACAAAGGATTAGAGACCCAGTACTTC. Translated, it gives CASSRDKGLETQYF. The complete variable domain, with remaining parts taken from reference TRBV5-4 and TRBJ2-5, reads ETGVTQSPTHLIKTRGQQVTLRCSSQSGHNTVSWYQQALGQGPQFIFQYYREEENGRGNFPPRFSGLQFPNYSSELNVNALELDDSALYLCASSRDKGLETQYFGPGTRLLVL.

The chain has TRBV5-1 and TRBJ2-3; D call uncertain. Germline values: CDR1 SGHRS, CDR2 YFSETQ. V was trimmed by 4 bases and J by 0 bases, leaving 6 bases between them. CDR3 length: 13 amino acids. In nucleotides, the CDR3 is TGCGCCAGCAGCCAAGAGAGCACAGATACGCAGTATTTT. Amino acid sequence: CASSQESTDTQYF.

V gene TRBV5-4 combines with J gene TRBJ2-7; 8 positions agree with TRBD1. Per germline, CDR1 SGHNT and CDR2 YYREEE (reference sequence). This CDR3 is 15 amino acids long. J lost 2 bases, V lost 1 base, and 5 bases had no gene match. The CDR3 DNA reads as TGTGCCAGCAGCTTGCCCGGGACAGGTGCCTACGAGCAGTACTTC. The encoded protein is CASSLPGTGAYEQYF.

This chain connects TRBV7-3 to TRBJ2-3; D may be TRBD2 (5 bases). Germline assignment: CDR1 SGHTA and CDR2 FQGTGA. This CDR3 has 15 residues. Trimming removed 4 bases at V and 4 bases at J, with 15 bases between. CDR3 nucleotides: TGTGCCAGCAGCTCCCGACCGGGATTCGCAGATACGCAGTATTTT. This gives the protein CASSSRPGFADTQYF.

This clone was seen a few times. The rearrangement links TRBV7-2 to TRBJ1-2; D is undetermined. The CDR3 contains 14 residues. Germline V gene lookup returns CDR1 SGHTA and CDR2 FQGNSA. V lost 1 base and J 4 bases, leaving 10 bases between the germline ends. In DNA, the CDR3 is TGTGCCAGCAGCTTAGTTTCTGTCAGCTATGGCTACACCTTC. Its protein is CASSLVSVSYGYTF. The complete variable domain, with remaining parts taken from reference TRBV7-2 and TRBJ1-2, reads GAGVSQSPSNKVTEKGKDVELRCDPISGHTALYWYRQSLGQGLEFLIYFQGNSAPDKSGLPSDRFSAERTGGSVSTLTIQRTQQEDSAVYLCASSLVSVSYGYTFGSGTRLTVV.

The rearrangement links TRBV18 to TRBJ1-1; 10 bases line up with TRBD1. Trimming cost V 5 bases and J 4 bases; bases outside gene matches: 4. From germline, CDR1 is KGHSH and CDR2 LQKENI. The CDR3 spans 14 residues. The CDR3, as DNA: TGTGCCAGCTCAGGGGGGGACAGGGGCACTGAAGCTTTCTTT. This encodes CASSGGDRGTEAFF.

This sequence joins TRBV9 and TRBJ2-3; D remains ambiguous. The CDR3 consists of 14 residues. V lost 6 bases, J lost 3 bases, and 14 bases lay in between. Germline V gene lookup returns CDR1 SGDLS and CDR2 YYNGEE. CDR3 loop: CASTPSLVTDTQYF. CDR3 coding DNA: TGTGCCAGCACCCCGAGCCTCGTTACAGATACGCAGTATTTT.

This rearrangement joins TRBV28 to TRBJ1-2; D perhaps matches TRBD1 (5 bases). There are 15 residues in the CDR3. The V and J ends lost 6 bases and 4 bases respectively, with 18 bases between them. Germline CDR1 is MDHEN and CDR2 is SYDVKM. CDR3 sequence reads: CASRPPPATVYGYTF. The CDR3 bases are TGTGCCAGCAGACCCCCCCCGGCGACAGTCTATGGCTACACCTTC.

CDR3 coding DNA: TGTGCCAGCAGCCTCCGGGGTAGGAACTATGGCTACACCTTC. Its translation: CASSLRGRNYGYTF. The chain is built from TRBV27 and TRBJ1-2, with D hard to call. Between the trimmed V and J ends, which lost 6 bases and 2 bases, there was a span of 13 bases. The length of the CDR3 is 14 residues. Germline CDR1 is MNHEY and CDR2 is SMNVEV (reference sequence).

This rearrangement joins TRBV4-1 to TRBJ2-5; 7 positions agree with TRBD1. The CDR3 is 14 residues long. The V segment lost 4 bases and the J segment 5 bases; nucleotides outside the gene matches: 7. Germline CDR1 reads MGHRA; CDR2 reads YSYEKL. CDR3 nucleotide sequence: TGCGCCAGCAGCCCCCAGGGGGTGGGCGAGACCCAGTACTTC. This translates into CASSPQGVGETQYF.

The DNA of the CDR3 is TGTGCCAGCAGTCAAACTAGCGGGGGGGTCAACGAGCAGTACTTC. It codes for CASSQTSGGVNEQYF. The genes are TRBV6-4 and TRBJ2-7, with 13 bases fitting TRBD2. The V and J ends lost 5 bases and 5 bases, in that order; junction bases with no gene match: 6. CDR1 is MRHNA and CDR2 is SNTAGT in the germline V gene. The CDR3 extends over 15 amino acids.

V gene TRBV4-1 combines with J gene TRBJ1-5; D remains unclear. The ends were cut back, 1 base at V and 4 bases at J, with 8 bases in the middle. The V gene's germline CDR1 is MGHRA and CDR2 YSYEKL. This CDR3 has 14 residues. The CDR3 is CASSQVGGNQPQHF. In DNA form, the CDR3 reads TGCGCCAGCAGCCAAGTAGGAGGAAATCAGCCCCAGCATTTT.

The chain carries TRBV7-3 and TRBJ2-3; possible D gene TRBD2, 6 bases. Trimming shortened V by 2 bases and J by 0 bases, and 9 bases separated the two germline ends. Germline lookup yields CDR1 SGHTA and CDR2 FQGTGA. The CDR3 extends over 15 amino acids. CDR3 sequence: CASSLYGGSTDTQYF. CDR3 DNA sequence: TGTGCCAGCAGCTTATACGGAGGGAGCACAGATACGCAGTATTTT.

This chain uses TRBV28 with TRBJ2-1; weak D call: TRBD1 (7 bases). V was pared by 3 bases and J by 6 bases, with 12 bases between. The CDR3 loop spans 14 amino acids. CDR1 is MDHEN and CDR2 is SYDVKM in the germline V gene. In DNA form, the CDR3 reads TGTGCCAGCAGTTTGGTCCAGGGGGGCAATGAGCAGTTCTTC. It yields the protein CASSLVQGGNEQFF. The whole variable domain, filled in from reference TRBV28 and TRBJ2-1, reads DVKVTQSSRYLVKRTGEKVFLECVQDMDHENMFWYRQDPGLGLRLIYFSYDVKMKEKGDIPEGYSVSREKKERFSLILESASTNQTSMYLCASSLVQGGNEQFFGPGTRLTVL.

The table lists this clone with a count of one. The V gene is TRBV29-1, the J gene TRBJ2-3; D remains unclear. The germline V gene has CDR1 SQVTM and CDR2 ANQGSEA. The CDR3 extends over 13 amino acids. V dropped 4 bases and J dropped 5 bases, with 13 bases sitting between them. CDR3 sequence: CSVAGRFLDTQYF. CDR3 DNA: TGCAGCGTTGCAGGCAGATTTTTAGATACGCAGTATTTT.

The CDR3 reads CAWKGSGGAFTGELFF. The DNA for the CDR3 is TGTGCCTGGAAGGGGTCGGGGGGGGCCTTTACCGGGGAGCTGTTTTTT. This chain joins TRBV30 and TRBJ2-2, with 8 bases lining up with TRBD2. Germline V gives CDR1 GTSNPN, CDR2 SVGIG (reference sequence). Losses at the gene ends were 4 bases for V and 5 bases for J; bases not matched to a gene: 12. This CDR3 comprises 16 residues.

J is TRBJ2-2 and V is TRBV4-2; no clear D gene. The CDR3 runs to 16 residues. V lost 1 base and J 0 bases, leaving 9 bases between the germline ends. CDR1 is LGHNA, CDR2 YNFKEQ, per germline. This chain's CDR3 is CASSQGPTTNTGELFF. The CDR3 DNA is TGTGCCAGCAGCCAAGGCCCTACCACGAACACCGGGGAGCTGTTTTTT.

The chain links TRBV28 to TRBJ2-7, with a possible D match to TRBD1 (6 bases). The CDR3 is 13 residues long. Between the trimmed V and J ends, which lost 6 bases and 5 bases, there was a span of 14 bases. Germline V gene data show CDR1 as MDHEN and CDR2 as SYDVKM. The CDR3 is CASRQQGWNEQYF. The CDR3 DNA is TGTGCCAGCAGACAACAGGGTTGGAACGAGCAGTACTTC.

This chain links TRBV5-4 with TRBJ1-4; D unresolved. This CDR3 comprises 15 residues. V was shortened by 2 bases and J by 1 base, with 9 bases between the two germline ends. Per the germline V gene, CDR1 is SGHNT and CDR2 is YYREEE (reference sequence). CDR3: CASSFLGETNEKLFF. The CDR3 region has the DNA TGTGCCAGCAGCTTTCTCGGGGAAACTAATGAAAAACTGTTTTTT.

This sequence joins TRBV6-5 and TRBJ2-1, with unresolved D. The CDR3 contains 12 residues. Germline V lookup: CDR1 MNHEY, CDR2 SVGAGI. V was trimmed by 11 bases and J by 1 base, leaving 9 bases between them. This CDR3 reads CAVSGSYNEQFF. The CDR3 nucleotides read TGTGCCGTCTCAGGATCCTACAATGAGCAGTTCTTC.

CDR3 protein: CAWRDNGSNEKLFF. CDR3 coding DNA: TGTGCCTGGAGAGATAACGGGTCTAATGAAAAACTGTTTTTT. The J gene is TRBJ1-4, the V gene TRBV30; unclear D gene. Germline loops: CDR1 GTSNPN, CDR2 SVGIG (reference sequence). Trimming removed 3 bases at V and 3 bases at J, with 11 bases between. This CDR3 comprises 14 residues. The full variable domain, in which reference TRBV30 and TRBJ1-4 provide the parts outside the CDR3, is SQTIHQWPATLVQPVGSPLSLECTVEGTSNPNLYWYRQAAGRGLQLLFYSVGIGQISSEVPQNLSASRPQDRQFILSSKKLLLSDSGFYLCAWRDNGSNEKLFFGSGTQLSVL.